What follows is one T cell receptor (beta chain) and its context. Using immunoSEQ multiplex PCR, the repertoire was profiled, and TCRdb retains in-frame clones only, with some absent. The sample shows 270,000 or so clones, approximately 90% of them seen only once. This CDR3 has 11 amino acids. V dropped 6 bases and J dropped 8 bases, with 13 bases sitting between them. Germline V gene lookup returns CDR1 DFQATT and CDR2 SNEGSKA (reference sequence). The data derive from a study of blood T cell repertoires in COVID-19. The specimen sequenced was PBMCs or T cells enriched from blood (not recorded which). The chain combines TRBV20-1 with TRBJ1-2; no firm D call. This sequence was found in a woman in her 40s with acute COVID-19. The CDR3 sequence: CSATYSGGYTF. In DNA, the CDR3 is TGCAGTGCCACATACAGCGGGGGCTACACCTTC.